This TCR beta chain was captured by sequencing in a study of blood T cell repertoires in COVID-19. At the level of the study: The cDNA or gDNA used as material had been derived from T cells, B-cell-depleted T cells, or PBMCs.

J lost 2 bases, V lost 7 bases, and 6 bases had no gene match. Germline assignment: CDR1 SNHLY and CDR2 FYNNEI. CDR3 size: 14 residues. Using immunoSEQ multiplex PCR, the repertoire was profiled, and TCRdb retains in-frame clones only, with some absent. This table holds some 57,000 clones, around 86% found once. The specimen was peripheral blood. This rearrangement joins TRBV2 to TRBJ2-3; TRBD1 matches 7 bases. The sequence was obtained from a woman older than 75 with acute or convalescent COVID-19. The CDR3 DNA reads as TGTGCCAGCAAGTTCACAGGGGACACAGATACGCAGTATTTT. Translated: CASKFTGDTDTQYF.